Presented here are 31 T cell receptor beta chains from one specimen sequenced in a study of cytomegalovirus exposure and HLA in healthy donors. PCR amplification relied on 60 Vbeta primers (plus 13 Jbeta primers). TCRdb keeps only in-frame clones here, not all; method: immunoSEQ multiplex PCR. Among more than 90,000 clones listed, about 86% were seen once. Sequenced: PBMCs. The receptors here all came from a woman in her 70s in good health and CMV-seropositive.

This clone was seen a few times. The chain is built from TRBV11-3 and TRBJ2-7; D perhaps matches TRBD1 (5 bases). CDR3 length: 11 residues. Trimming cost V 5 bases and J 4 bases, with 6 bases left between them. Germline assignment: CDR1 SGHNT and CDR2 YENEEA. The CDR3 nucleotides read TGTGCCAGCAGCGACAGATACGAGCAGTACTTC. It yields the protein CASSDRYEQYF.

This chain connects TRBV7-9 to TRBJ1-1; D gene ambiguous. Trimming removed 4 bases at V and 3 bases at J, with 9 bases between. Germline-derived CDR1 and CDR2 are SEHNR and FQNEAQ (reference sequence). This CDR3 is built from 13 residues. This CDR3 is CASSSPMYTEAFF. The CDR3, as DNA: TGTGCCAGCAGCTCCCCCATGTACACTGAAGCTTTCTTT.

Remarks on this clone: One end of the junction does not line up with germline, which may come from a read error. The chain carries TRBV27 and TRBJ2-7; D possibly corresponds to TRBD1 (6 bases). This CDR3 has 13 residues. The V gene's germline CDR1 is MNHEY and CDR2 SMNVEV (reference sequence). As DNA, the CDR3 is TGTGCCAGCAGCTTATCAAGGGGGTACGAGCAGTACTTC. This translates into CASSLSRGYEQYF.

On this clone: A read error may account for a junction end that differs from germline. Other nucleotide sequences in the sample specify the same CDR3. The chain joins TRBV4-3 to TRBJ2-2; TRBD2 agrees at 13 bases. CDR3 length equals 18 residues. The germline CDR1 and CDR2 sequences are LGHNA and YSLEER. The CDR3, as DNA: TGCGCCAGCAGCCACCTTGGGACTAGCGGGATCGGGGGCGGGGAGCTGTTTTTC. It yields the protein CASSHLGTSGIGGGELFF.

This chain connects TRBV5-4 to TRBJ1-2; D is perhaps TRBD1 (6 bases). This CDR3 comprises 16 residues. Germline V lookup: CDR1 SGHNT, CDR2 YYREEE (reference sequence). V lost 4 bases and J 2 bases, leaving 18 bases between the germline ends. The CDR3 protein is CASSPNPGHLNYGYTF. The CDR3 DNA follows: TGTGCCAGCAGCCCGAATCCGGGACACTTAAACTATGGCTACACCTTC.

V usage is TRBV7-9 and J usage is TRBJ2-5; 7 bases align to TRBD2. Germline V gives CDR1 SEHNR, CDR2 FQNEAQ (reference sequence). The V segment lost 3 bases and the J segment 5 bases; nucleotides outside the gene matches: 3. The CDR3 consists of 13 residues. The DNA for the CDR3 is TGTGCCAGCAGCTTCGGGACTACGGAGACCCAGTACTTC. It specifies CASSFGTTETQYF.

The chain couples TRBV7-3 to TRBJ2-2; 11 nucleotides line up with TRBD2. The CDR3 is made up of 16 amino acids. From germline, CDR1 is SGHTA and CDR2 FQGTGA. J lost 3 bases, V lost 5 bases, and 5 bases had no gene match. CDR3: CASSPTSGRYTGELFF. DNA for the CDR3: TGTGCCAGCAGCCCTACTAGCGGGAGATACACCGGGGAGCTGTTTTTT.

The CDR3 sequence: CASSTGRAREQYF. The CDR3 DNA reads TGTGCCAGCAGCACCGGGAGGGCCCGGGAGCAGTACTTC. The rearrangement links TRBV7-2 to TRBJ2-7, with 8 nucleotides matching TRBD2. Germline CDR1 is SGHTA and CDR2 is FQGNSA. Trimming cost V 5 bases and J 7 bases; bases outside gene matches: 7. The CDR3 length is 13 residues.

The rearrangement uses TRBV12-5 and TRBJ2-7, with TRBD1 identical over 7 bases. The V gene end was trimmed by 5 bases and the J gene end by 5 bases; junction bases not matched to a gene: 9. Germline V gene lookup returns CDR1 LGHNT and CDR2 FRNRAP. CDR3 length: 14 residues. The CDR3 DNA follows: TGTGCTAGTGGTCCCTCGGGACAGCGTCACGAGCAGTACTTC. It is translated as CASGPSGQRHEQYF.

The count of this clone is one. The J gene is TRBJ2-1, the V gene TRBV7-2; D possibly corresponds to TRBD1 (5 bases). V dropped 1 base and J dropped 2 bases, with 9 bases sitting between them. The CDR3 covers 15 residues. CDR1 SGHTA and CDR2 FQGNSA come from the germline V gene. The CDR3 DNA reads TGTGCCAGCAGCTTAGAGGGGATAACCTACAATGAGCAGTTCTTC. As protein: CASSLEGITYNEQFF.

The chain combines TRBV5-1 with TRBJ1-2, with 7 bases identical to TRBD1. Germline loops: CDR1 SGHRS, CDR2 YFSETQ. V trimming: 4 bases; J trimming: 4 bases; junction bases outside the gene matches: 10. CDR3 length equals 15 residues. The CDR3 nucleotides are TGCGCCAGCAGCCCACCCAGACAGGGCGGCTATGGCTACACCTTC. Protein: CASSPPRQGGYGYTF.

This rearrangement joins TRBV7-2 to TRBJ2-3; the D gene is possibly TRBD1 (6 bases). Trimming stripped 5 bases from V and 2 bases from J, with 11 bases between. The CDR3 runs to 14 residues. The germline CDR1 and CDR2 sequences are SGHTA and FQGNSA. In nucleotides, the CDR3 is TGTGCCAGCAGCCCCGACAGGACCACAGATACGCAGTATTTT. This gives the protein CASSPDRTTDTQYF. Looking up the rest from reference TRBV7-2 and TRBJ2-3 gives the full variable domain: GAGVSQSPSNKVTEKGKDVELRCDPISGHTALYWYRQSLGQGLEFLIYFQGNSAPDKSGLPSDRFSAERTGGSVSTLTIQRTQQEDSAVYLCASSPDRTTDTQYFGPGTRLTVL.

Regarding this clone: Sequence at one end of the junction differs from germline and may be a read error. The gene calls are TRBV7-9 and TRBJ2-5; weak D call: TRBD2 (6 bases). This CDR3 spans 15 amino acids. Germline CDR1 is SEHNR and CDR2 is FQNEAQ (reference sequence). CDR3 in amino acids: CSSSFWKGGGETQYF. The CDR3 DNA sequence: TGTTCCAGCAGCTTTTGGAAGGGAGGAGGAGAGACCCAGTACTTC.

The table lists this clone with a few counts. The V gene is TRBV4-2, the J gene TRBJ1-5; D uncertain. Trimming shortened V by 1 base and J by 0 bases, and 4 bases separated the two germline ends. The CDR3 is 14 residues long. CDR1 and CDR2 (germline): LGHNA, YNFKEQ. CDR3 nucleotides: TGTGCCAGCAGCCAAGGCAGTAGCAATCAGCCCCAGCATTTT. This encodes CASSQGSSNQPQHF.

This chain connects TRBV7-3 to TRBJ2-2; TRBD2 matches at 12 bases. The V gene end was trimmed by 5 bases and the J gene end by 7 bases; junction bases not matched to a gene: 11. The CDR3 totals 17 residues. The germline gives CDR1 SGHTA, CDR2 FQGTGA. The CDR3 DNA reads TGTGCCAGCAGCCCCACCCCTAGCGGGAGGGCCTACGGGGAGCTGTTTTTT. As protein: CASSPTPSGRAYGELFF.

V and J are TRBV7-3 and TRBJ2-2; the match to TRBD2 covers 9 bases. This CDR3 is built from 16 residues. The V gene end was trimmed by 5 bases and the J gene end by 7 bases; junction bases not matched to a gene: 11. CDR1 is SGHTA and CDR2 is FQGTGA in the germline V gene. CDR3 in amino acids: CASSLSGTSSIGELFF. CDR3 DNA sequence: TGTGCCAGCAGCCTATCCGGGACTAGCTCTATCGGGGAGCTGTTTTTT.

This clone has a handful of counts. The J gene is TRBJ1-1, the V gene TRBV19; D gene uncertain. V was pared by 9 bases and J by 10 bases, with 6 bases between. The germline gives CDR1 LNHDA, CDR2 SQIVND (reference sequence). This CDR3 spans 8 amino acids. The CDR3 region is CARSRAFF. CDR3 sequence (DNA): TGTGCCAGATCGCGAGCTTTCTTT.

This clone was seen once. V and J are TRBV7-8 and TRBJ1-1; D not certain. The V gene's germline CDR1 is SGHVS and CDR2 FQNEAQ. Trimming removed 8 bases from V and 5 bases from J, with 21 bases in between. This CDR3 is built from 15 residues. The CDR3 nucleotides read TGTGCCAGCCGCCTTCGGGATGGGGTACGGACTGAAGCTTTCTTT. Its protein is CASRLRDGVRTEAFF.

The genes are TRBV6-5 and TRBJ1-1; D perhaps matches TRBD1 (5 bases). CDR1 is MNHEY, CDR2 SVGAGI, per germline. This CDR3 has 12 amino acids. V lost 3 bases, J lost 7 bases, and 9 bases lay in between. For the CDR3, the DNA is TGTGCCAGCAGTTATTGGGGGGGTGAAGCTTTCTTT. This encodes CASSYWGGEAFF.

V is TRBV11-2 and J is TRBJ2-5, with 7 bases lining up with TRBD1. There are 17 residues in the CDR3. Looked up from germline, CDR1 is SGHAT and CDR2 is FQNNGV. Trimming removed 5 bases from V and 2 bases from J; junction bases left unmatched: 14. The CDR3 reads CASSARGQAFGQETQYF. CDR3 nucleotides: TGTGCCAGCAGCGCCAGAGGACAGGCGTTTGGGCAAGAGACCCAGTACTTC.

The rearrangement joins TRBV5-1 to TRBJ1-1; TRBD1 matches 9 bases. Germline loops: CDR1 SGHRS, CDR2 YFSETQ. The J segment lost 3 bases and the V segment lost 6 bases, leaving 6 bases of the junction unmatched. The CDR3 sequence is 14 residues long. The CDR3 sequence: CASTGTGSYTEAFF. CDR3 coding DNA: TGCGCCAGCACAGGGACAGGGTCATACACTGAAGCTTTCTTT.

The chain uses TRBV6-6 and TRBJ2-4; possibly TRBD1 for D (7 bases). CDR1 and CDR2 from the germline V gene are MNHNY and SVGAGI (reference sequence). The V end was cut by 5 bases, the J end by 12 bases, with 11 bases between. The CDR3 runs 11 residues. In nucleotides, the CDR3 is TGTGCCAGCAGTGGGGGGACAGATCAGTACTTC. Translating gives CASSGGTDQYF.

This clone was counted between two and nine times. This rearrangement joins TRBV6-1 to TRBJ1-1; D is ambiguous. Trimming pared 6 bases from V and 2 bases from J, leaving 10 bases between. Germline assignment: CDR1 MNHNS and CDR2 SASEGT. CDR3 length: 13 residues. The CDR3 nucleotides are TGTGCCAGCAGACAGATGTTAAACACTGAAGCTTTCTTT. Its translation: CASRQMLNTEAFF.

J is TRBJ1-1 and V is TRBV5-6, with D possibly matching TRBD1 (6 bases). This CDR3 spans 17 amino acids. Germline-derived CDR1 and CDR2 are SGHDT and YYEEEE. V was pared by 4 bases and J by 3 bases, with 22 bases between. Written as DNA, the CDR3 is TGTGCCAGCAGCCCGCGGACAGCCGGAAGGGGGTACACTGAAGCTTTCTTT. Protein product: CASSPRTAGRGYTEAFF. Full variable domain (outside the CDR3, taken from reference TRBV5-6 and TRBJ1-1): DAGVTQSPTHLIKTRGQQVTLRCSPKSGHDTVSWYQQALGQGPQFIFQYYEEEERQRGNFPDRFSGHQFPNYSSELNVNALLLGDSALYLCASSPRTAGRGYTEAFFGQGTRLTVV.

The chain uses TRBV28 and TRBJ2-7; no clear D gene. V lost 5 bases and J lost 3, with 11 bases in between. This CDR3 is 13 amino acids long. The V gene's germline CDR1 is MDHEN and CDR2 SYDVKM. DNA for the CDR3: TGTGCCAGCAGTGTCCCTGCGGACTACGAGCAGTACTTC. It specifies CASSVPADYEQYF.

The chain uses TRBV7-9 and TRBJ2-7, with a possible D match to TRBD2 (6 bases). Deletions cut 0 bases from V and 5 bases from J, with 14 bases between. CDR1 SEHNR and CDR2 FQNEAQ come from the germline V gene (reference sequence). The CDR3 is 15 amino acids. Here the CDR3 DNA reads TGTGCCAGCAGCTTAGCGGGGACTGGGGAGCACGAGCAGTACTTC. Its translation: CASSLAGTGEHEQYF. Based on the CDR3 plus reference TRBV7-9 and TRBJ2-7, the full variable domain is DTGVSQNPRHKITKRGQNVTFRCDPISEHNRLYWYRQTLGQGPEFLTYFQNEAQLEKSRLLSDRFSAERPKGSFSTLEIQRTEQGDSAMYLCASSLAGTGEHEQYFGPGTRLTVT.

The chain employs TRBV4-2 and TRBJ2-7; 9 nucleotides match TRBD2. CDR3 length: 17 amino acids. Germline values: CDR1 LGHNA, CDR2 YNFKEQ. Trimming cost V 2 bases and J 4 bases; bases outside gene matches: 12. The CDR3 sequence: CASSQRSSGSGSYEQYF. The CDR3 nucleotides are TGTGCCAGCAGCCAAAGGAGTAGCGGGAGCGGGTCGTACGAGCAGTACTTC.

The chain joins TRBV11-2 to TRBJ2-5; TRBD2 is a possible D gene (5 bases). V was trimmed by 0 bases and J by 14 bases, leaving 19 bases between them. The V gene's germline CDR1 is SGHAT and CDR2 FQNNGV. The CDR3 has 14 residues. CDR3: CASSLEPAGLLAYF. CDR3 DNA: TGTGCCAGCAGCTTAGAACCAGCTGGACTCCTAGCTTACTTC. Using reference TRBV11-2 and TRBJ2-5 for the parts outside the CDR3, the full variable domain is EAGVAQSPRYKIIEKRQSVAFWCNPISGHATLYWYQQILGQGPKLLIQFQNNGVVDDSQLPKDRFSAERLKGVDSTLKIQPAKLEDSAVYLCASSLEPAGLLAYFGPGTRLLVL.

The J gene is TRBJ2-3, the V gene TRBV5-4; 7 nucleotides agree with TRBD2. V was pared by 3 bases and J by 4 bases, with 14 bases of the junction left unmatched. CDR3 length: 17 amino acids. Germline V gene data show CDR1 as SGHNT and CDR2 as YYREEE (reference sequence). CDR3 nucleotide sequence: TGTGCCAGCAGCTCACTGGTGGTGGGAGGGCCCGCAGATACGCAGTATTTT. Its protein product is CASSSLVVGGPADTQYF.

The J gene is TRBJ2-3, the V gene TRBV2; weak D call: TRBD1 (5 bases). The CDR3 runs to 17 residues. V shed 1 base and J shed 2 bases, with 16 bases lying between them. Germline CDR1 is SNHLY and CDR2 is FYNNEI. The CDR3 spells CASSEGVEQDPTDTQYF. The CDR3 DNA reads TGTGCCAGCAGTGAAGGGGTGGAACAGGACCCCACAGATACGCAGTATTTT.

CDR3 protein: CASSVASGQLTDTQYF. The DNA of the CDR3 is TGTGCCAGCAGCGTAGCTTCGGGACAGCTCACAGATACGCAGTATTTT. The gene calls are TRBV9 and TRBJ2-3, with TRBD1 matching 7 bases. Trimming cost V 0 bases and J 2 bases; bases outside gene matches: 6. Germline CDR1 is SGDLS and CDR2 is YYNGEE. The CDR3 consists of 16 residues.